This TCR beta chain derives from a study of cytomegalovirus exposure and HLA in healthy donors. Germline V gives CDR1 LGHNT, CDR2 FRNRAP. The trim removed 0 bases at V and 3 bases at J, leaving 15 bases unmatched. The CDR3 spans 20 residues. Use of 60 Vbeta and 13 Jbeta primers characterized the PCR. Clones were sequenced by immunoSEQ multiplex PCR, and TCRdb holds only the in-frame ones, with some missing. The table includes about 170,000 clones, 80% to 90% detected once. The sample was PBMCs. V usage is TRBV12-5 and J usage is TRBJ2-7, with 12 bases identical to TRBD2. This sequence originates from a woman aged 18-30 years in good health and CMV-seronegative. In DNA, the CDR3 is TGTGCTAGTGGTTTGGTACCCGGGGGACTAGCGGGTGAAAAGCACTACGAGCAGTACTTC. Protein sequence: CASGLVPGGLAGEKHYEQYF.